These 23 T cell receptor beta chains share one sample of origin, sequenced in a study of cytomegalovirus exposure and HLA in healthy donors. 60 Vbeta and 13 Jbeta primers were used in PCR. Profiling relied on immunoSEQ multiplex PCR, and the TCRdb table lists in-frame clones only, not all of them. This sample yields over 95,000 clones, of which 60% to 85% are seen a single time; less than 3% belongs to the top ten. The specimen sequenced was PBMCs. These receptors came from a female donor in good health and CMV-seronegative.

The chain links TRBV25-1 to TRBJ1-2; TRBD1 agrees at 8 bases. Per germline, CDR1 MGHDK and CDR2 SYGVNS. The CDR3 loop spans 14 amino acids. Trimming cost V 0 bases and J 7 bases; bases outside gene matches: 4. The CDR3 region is CASSEYRTGSGYTF. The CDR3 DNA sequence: TGTGCCAGCAGTGAATATAGGACAGGGAGTGGCTACACCTTC.

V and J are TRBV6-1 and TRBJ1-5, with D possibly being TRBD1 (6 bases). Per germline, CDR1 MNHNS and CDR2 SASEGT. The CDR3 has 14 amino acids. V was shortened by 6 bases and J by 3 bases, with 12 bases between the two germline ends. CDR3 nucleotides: TGTGCCAGCAGCCCTACAGGGCCCAATCAGCCCCAGCATTTT. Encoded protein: CASSPTGPNQPQHF.

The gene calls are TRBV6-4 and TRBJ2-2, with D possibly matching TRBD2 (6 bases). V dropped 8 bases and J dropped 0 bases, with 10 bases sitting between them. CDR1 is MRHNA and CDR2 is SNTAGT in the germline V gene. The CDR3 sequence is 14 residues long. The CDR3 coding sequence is TGTGCCAGCGGGGGGACCGCGAACACCGGGGAGCTGTTTTTT. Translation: CASGGTANTGELFF.

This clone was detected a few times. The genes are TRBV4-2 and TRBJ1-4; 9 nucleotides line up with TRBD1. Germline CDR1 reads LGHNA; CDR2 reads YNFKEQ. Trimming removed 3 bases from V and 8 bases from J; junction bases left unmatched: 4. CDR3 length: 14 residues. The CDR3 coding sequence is TGTGCCAGCAGCCAGGGGACAGGGACCGAAAAACTGTTTTTT. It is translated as CASSQGTGTEKLFF.

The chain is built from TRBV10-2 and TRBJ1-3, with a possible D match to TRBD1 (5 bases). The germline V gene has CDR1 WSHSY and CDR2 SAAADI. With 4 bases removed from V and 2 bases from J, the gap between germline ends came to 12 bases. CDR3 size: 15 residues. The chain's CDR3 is CASSVSGSPGNTIYF. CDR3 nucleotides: TGCGCCAGCAGTGTATCAGGGTCCCCTGGAAACACCATATATTTT.

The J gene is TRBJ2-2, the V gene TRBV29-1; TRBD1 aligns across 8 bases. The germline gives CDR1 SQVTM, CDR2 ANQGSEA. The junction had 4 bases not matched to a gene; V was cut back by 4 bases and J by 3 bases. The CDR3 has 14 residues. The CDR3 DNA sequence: TGCAGCGTTGCAGGGGGCGCGGACACCGGGGAGCTGTTTTTT. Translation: CSVAGGADTGELFF.

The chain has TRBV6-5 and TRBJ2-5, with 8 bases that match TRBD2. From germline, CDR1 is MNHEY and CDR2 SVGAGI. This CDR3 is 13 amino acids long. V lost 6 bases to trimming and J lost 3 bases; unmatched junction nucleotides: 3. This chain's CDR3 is CASRGLVEETQYF. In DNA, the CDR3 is TGTGCCAGCAGGGGACTAGTTGAAGAGACCCAGTACTTC.

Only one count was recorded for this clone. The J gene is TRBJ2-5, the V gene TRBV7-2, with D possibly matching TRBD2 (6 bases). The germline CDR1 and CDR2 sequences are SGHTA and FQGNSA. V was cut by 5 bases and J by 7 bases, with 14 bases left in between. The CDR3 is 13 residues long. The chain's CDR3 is CASSPRDGGTQYF. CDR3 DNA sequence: TGTGCCAGCAGCCCCCGTGACGGGGGGACCCAGTACTTC.

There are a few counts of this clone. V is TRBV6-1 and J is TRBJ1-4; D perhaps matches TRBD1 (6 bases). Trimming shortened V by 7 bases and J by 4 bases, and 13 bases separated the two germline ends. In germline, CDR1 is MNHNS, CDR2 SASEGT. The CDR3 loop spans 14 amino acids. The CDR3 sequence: CASNLQGSNEKLFF. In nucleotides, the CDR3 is TGTGCCAGCAACCTACAGGGAAGTAATGAAAAACTGTTTTTT.

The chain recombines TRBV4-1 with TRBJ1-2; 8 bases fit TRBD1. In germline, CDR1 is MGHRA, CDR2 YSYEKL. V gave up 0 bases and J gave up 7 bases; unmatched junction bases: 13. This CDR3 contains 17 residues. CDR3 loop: CASSQESQGAGFGGYTF. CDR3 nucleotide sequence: TGCGCCAGCAGCCAAGAAAGCCAGGGGGCTGGGTTTGGTGGCTACACCTTC.

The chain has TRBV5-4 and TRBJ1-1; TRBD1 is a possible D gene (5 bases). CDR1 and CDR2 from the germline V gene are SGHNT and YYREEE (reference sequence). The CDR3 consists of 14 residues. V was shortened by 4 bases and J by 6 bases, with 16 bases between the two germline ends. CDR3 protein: CASSPRGGEAEAFF. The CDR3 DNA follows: TGTGCCAGCAGCCCCCGCGGGGGTGAGGCTGAAGCTTTCTTT.

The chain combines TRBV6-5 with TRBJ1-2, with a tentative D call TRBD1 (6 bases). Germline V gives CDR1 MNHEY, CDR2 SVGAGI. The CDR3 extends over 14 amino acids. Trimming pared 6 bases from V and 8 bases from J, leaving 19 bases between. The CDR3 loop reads CASRLTTGRDGYTF. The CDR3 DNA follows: TGTGCCAGCAGACTTACGACAGGACGGGACGGCTACACCTTC.

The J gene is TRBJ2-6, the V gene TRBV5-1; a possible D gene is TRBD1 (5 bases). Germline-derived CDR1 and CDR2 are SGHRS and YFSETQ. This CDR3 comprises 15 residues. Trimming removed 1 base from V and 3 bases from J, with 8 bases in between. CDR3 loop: CASSLKGDGANVLTF. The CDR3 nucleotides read TGCGCCAGCAGCTTGAAAGGGGATGGGGCCAACGTCCTGACTTTC. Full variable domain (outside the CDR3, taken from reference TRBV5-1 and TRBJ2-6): KAGVTQTPRYLIKTRGQQVTLSCSPISGHRSVSWYQQTPGQGLQFLFEYFSETQRNKGNFPGRFSGRQFSNSRSEMNVSTLELGDSALYLCASSLKGDGANVLTFGAGSRLTVL.

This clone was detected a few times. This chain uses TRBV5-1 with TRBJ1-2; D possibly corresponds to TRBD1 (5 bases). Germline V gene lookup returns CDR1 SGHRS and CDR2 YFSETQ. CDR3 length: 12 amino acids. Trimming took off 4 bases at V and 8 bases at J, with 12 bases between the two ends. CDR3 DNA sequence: TGCGCCAGCAGCCCGGGGGGGGAAGGCTACACCTTC. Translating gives CASSPGGEGYTF.

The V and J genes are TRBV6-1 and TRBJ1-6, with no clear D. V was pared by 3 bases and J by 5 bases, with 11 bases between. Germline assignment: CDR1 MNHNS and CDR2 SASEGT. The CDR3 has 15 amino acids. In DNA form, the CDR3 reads TGTGCCAGCAGTGAGCAGGTCGGCCATAATTCACCCCTCCACTTT. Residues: CASSEQVGHNSPLHF.

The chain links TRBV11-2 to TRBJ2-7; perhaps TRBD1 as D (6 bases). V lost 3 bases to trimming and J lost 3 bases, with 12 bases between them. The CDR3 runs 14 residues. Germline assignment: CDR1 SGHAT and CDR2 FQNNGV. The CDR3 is CASSFGSQGYEQYF. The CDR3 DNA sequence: TGTGCCAGCAGCTTCGGTTCACAGGGCTACGAGCAGTACTTC.

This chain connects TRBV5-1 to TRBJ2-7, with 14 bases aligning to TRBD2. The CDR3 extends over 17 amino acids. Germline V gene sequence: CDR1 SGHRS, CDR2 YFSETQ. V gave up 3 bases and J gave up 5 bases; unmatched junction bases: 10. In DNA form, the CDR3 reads TGCGCCAGCAGCTCGCGACTAGCGGGGGGGCTAATCCACGAGCAGTACTTC. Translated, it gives CASSSRLAGGLIHEQYF.

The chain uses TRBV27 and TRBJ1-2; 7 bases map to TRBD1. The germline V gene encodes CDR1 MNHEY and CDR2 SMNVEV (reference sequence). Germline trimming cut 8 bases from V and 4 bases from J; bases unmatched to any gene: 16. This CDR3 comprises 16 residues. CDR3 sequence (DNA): TGTGCCAGCGCCACGGGGGGGCAGGGGGGAATCTATGGCTACACCTTC. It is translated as CASATGGQGGIYGYTF.

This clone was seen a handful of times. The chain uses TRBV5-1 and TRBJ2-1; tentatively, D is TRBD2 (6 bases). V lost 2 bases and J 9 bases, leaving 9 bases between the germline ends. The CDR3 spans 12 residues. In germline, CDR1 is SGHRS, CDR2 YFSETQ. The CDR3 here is CASSFGRFEQFF. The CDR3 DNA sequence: TGCGCCAGCAGCTTTGGGAGGTTTGAGCAGTTCTTC.

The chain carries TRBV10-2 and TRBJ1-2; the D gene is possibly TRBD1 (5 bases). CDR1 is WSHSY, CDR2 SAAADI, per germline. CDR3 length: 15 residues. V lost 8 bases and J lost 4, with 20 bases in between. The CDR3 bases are TGCGCCAGCGCGAGTGGGAGGACATACCCCTATGGCTACACCTTC. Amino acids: CASASGRTYPYGYTF.

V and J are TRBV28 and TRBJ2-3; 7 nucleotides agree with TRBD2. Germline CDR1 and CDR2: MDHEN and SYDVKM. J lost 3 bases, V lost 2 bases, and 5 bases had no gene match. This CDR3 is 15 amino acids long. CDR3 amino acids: CASSLPSGITDTQYF. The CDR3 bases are TGTGCCAGCAGTTTACCTAGCGGAATAACAGATACGCAGTATTTT.

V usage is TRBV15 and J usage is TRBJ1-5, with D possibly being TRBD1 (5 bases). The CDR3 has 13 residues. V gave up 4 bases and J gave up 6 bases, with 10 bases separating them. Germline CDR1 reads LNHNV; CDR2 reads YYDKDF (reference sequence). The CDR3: CATSTTETQPQHF. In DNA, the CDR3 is TGTGCCACCAGCACGACAGAGACTCAGCCCCAGCATTTT.

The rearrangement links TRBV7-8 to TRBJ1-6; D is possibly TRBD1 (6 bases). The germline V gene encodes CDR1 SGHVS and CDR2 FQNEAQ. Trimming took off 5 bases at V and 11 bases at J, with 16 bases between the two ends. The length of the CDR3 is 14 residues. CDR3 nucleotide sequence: TGTGCCAGCAGCCCAGGGAGACAGGAAACACCCCTCCACTTT. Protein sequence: CASSPGRQETPLHF.